This record covers a single TCR beta chain. These data originate in a study of T cell changes during pregnancy in multiple sclerosis. Trimming shortened V by 2 bases and J by 0 bases, and 8 bases separated the two germline ends. CDR1 MNHEY and CDR2 SVGAGI come from the germline V gene. The CDR3 has 16 amino acids. The assay was immunoSEQ multiplex PCR, and TCRdb's table has in-frame clones only and misses some. The data show under 45,000 clones, around 90% seen once. This chain joins TRBV6-5 and TRBJ2-6; D is perhaps TRBD1 (5 bases). The input for sequencing was CD4+ T cells from peripheral blood mononuclear cells, taken in the second trimester of pregnancy. The receptor's source is a female donor with multiple sclerosis, enrolled in a pregnancy study. CDR3 coding DNA: TGTGCCAGCAGTTACCGCAGGGCCTCTGGGGCCAACGTCCTGACTTTC. This translates into CASSYRRASGANVLTF.